The rows below give T cell receptor beta chains drawn from one sample of a study of T-cell memory formation after mild COVID-19. TCRdb re-called the 5' RACE reads through MiXCR, storing one row per CDR3 protein. The data show roughly 510,000 distinct CDR3 sequences, with 17% seen just once and roughly 8.2% held by the top ten. Sequencing was performed on PBMCs or a T cell subset sorted from them (not recorded which). The receptors were gathered from an adult woman who had mild COVID-19 (a few samples of this study predate the infection). Cell type and time point are not known. Both conserved end residues are part of each CDR3. D genes are given only for firm matches. A clone size is listed for some rows: how often the clone was seen (once, few, many), or a class if it is expanded.

d_call	cdr3_length	clone_size	v_call	j_call	cdr3_nt	cdr3_aa
.	13	few	TRBV10-3	TRBJ2-1	TGTGCCACCAGAGAGGTCGTTGGTAATGAGCAGTTCTTC	CATREVVGNEQFF
.	14	.	TRBV4-3	TRBJ1-1	TGCTCCAGCAGCCAAGAGGGGCGGGGCACTGAAGCTTTCTTT	CSSSQEGRGTEAFF
.	15	.	TRBV7-9	TRBJ2-7	TGTGCCAGCAGCTCCACGGCTAGCTATGCCTACGAGCAGTACTTC	CASSSTASYAYEQYF
.	12	.	TRBV29-1	TRBJ1-2	TGCAGCGTCGATGAGGGGGGTTATGGCTACACCTTC	CSVDEGGYGYTF
TRBD2	15	.	TRBV7-9	TRBJ2-2	TGTGCCAGCAGCTCTCGGACTAGCGTGGCCGGGGAGCTGTTTTTT	CASSSRTSVAGELFF
.	15	few	TRBV9	TRBJ1-5	TGTGCCAGCAGCGCGTCTCAGGGTGGCGGTCAGCCCCAGCATTTT	CASSASQGGGQPQHF
TRBD1	13	.	TRBV18	TRBJ2-3	TGTGCCAGCTCACTTAAACAGGGGGATACGCAGTATTTT	CASSLKQGDTQYF
TRBD2	14	.	TRBV20-1	TRBJ2-7	TGCAGTGCTGTAGATAGCGGGGGGACCTACGAGCAGTACTTC	CSAVDSGGTYEQYF
TRBD1	16	.	TRBV20-1	TRBJ1-6	TGCAGTGCTAGAGATCTCGGACAGGCGGATAATTCACCCCTCCACTTT	CSARDLGQADNSPLHF
.	15	few	TRBV13	TRBJ2-7	TGTGCCAGCAGTCCTATATCAAGTCCCACCTACGAGCAGTACTTC	CASSPISSPTYEQYF
TRBD2	19	many	TRBV4-1	TRBJ2-3	TGCGCCAGCAGCCAGACCGGCCGGGGACTAGCGGGAGGCACAGATACGCAGTATTTT	CASSQTGRGLAGGTDTQYF
.	15	.	TRBV7-9	TRBJ2-7	TGTGCCAGCAGCCATCTAAGGACGGATGCCTACGAGCAGTACTTC	CASSHLRTDAYEQYF